The T cell receptor (beta chain) described here comes from a study of blood T cells in healthy people across ages. The CDR3 runs 14 residues. CDR1 is SGHNT and CDR2 is YYREEE in the germline V gene (reference sequence). V was pared by 4 bases and J by 0 bases, with 11 bases between. Each donor supplied roughly 10 milliliters of peripheral blood. Comment on this clonotype: The target antigen is unknown.

Overall study findings and caveats: Diversity was estimated from one million T cells, and these estimates were considered underestimates.

Then a second PCR, running roughly 7 to 11 cycles, was carried out with a sample-barcoded 5' primer and a J-beta primer mix. Every single cDNA molecule received a tag from a template-switch adaptor with 12 random nucleotides. Each CDR3 protein gets one entry after TCRdb re-called the 5' RACE reads with MiXCR. The sample records approximately 830,000 distinct CDR3 sequences, approximately 67% being singletons. Sequenced input: blood. This sequence originates from a man aged 25-45 years in good health. The chain links TRBV5-4 to TRBJ2-7; D remains ambiguous. CDR3 DNA: TGTGCCAGCAGCGGTGACGTCAGCTCCTACGAGCAGTACTTC. Translation: CASSGDVSSYEQYF.